This entry features one T cell receptor (beta chain) sequence. These data belong to a study of blood T cell repertoires in COVID-19. In the study overall: T cells, B-cell-depleted T cells, or PBMCs supplied cDNA or gDNA.

The method was immunoSEQ multiplex PCR; TCRdb's version includes in-frame clones alone and lacks a portion of them. Among more than 95,000 clones, over 75% were seen once, and the ten largest hold roughly 13%. Germline values: CDR1 MDHEN, CDR2 SYDVKM. The V end lost 5 bases, the J end lost 5 bases, and 18 bases lay between the germline ends. The CDR3 runs to 15 residues. The specimen was peripheral blood. The sequence derives from a human donor in a cohort sampled during active or convalescent COVID-19. This rearrangement joins TRBV28 to TRBJ1-2; tentatively, D is TRBD1 (6 bases). CDR3 region: CASSPEPAGAYGYTF. The CDR3 nucleotides are TGTGCCAGCAGTCCGGAGCCAGCAGGGGCGTATGGCTACACCTTC.